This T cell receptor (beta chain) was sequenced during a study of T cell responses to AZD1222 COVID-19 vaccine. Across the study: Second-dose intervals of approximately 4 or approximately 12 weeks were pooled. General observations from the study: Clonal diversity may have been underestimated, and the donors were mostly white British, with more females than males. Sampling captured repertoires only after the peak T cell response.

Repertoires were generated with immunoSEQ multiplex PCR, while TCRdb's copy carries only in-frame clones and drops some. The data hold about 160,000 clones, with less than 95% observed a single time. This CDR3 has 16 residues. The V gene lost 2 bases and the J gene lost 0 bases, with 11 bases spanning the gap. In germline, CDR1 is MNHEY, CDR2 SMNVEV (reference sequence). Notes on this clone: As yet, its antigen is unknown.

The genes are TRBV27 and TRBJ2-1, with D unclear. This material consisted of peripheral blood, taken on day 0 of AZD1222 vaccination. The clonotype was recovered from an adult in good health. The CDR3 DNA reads TGTGCCAGCAGTTTACGGAGTTATAGCTCCTACAATGAGCAGTTCTTC. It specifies CASSLRSYSSYNEQFF.